These 20 T cell receptor beta chains came from one sample sequenced in a study of OX40 agonist ivuxolimab in advanced cancers. Repertoires were generated with immunoSEQ multiplex PCR, while TCRdb's copy carries only in-frame clones and drops some. This sample carries about 26,000 clones, roughly 80% of them seen once, and the ten largest clones take around 27%. This material consisted of CD4+ or CD8+ T cells sorted from blood, taken in a trial of the OX40 agonist ivuxolimab. Receptor source: an adult with an advanced solid tumor such as melanoma, head and neck, liver or kidney cancer.

In DNA form, the CDR3 reads TGTGCCAGCAGTGATGCCAGGGGTGGGTGGGACACTGAAGCTTTCTTT. Protein sequence: CASSDARGGWDTEAFF. This chain connects TRBV2 to TRBJ1-1; D perhaps matches TRBD1 (6 bases). Germline V gene lookup returns CDR1 SNHLY and CDR2 FYNNEI. The CDR3 is 16 amino acids. V shed 3 bases and J shed 3 bases, with 17 bases lying between them.

This chain uses TRBV7-8 with TRBJ1-1, with unresolved D. The V gene's germline CDR1 is SGHVS and CDR2 FQNEAQ. This CDR3 has 12 residues. Deletions cut 8 bases from V and 2 bases from J, with 9 bases between. The CDR3 sequence is CASSAVNTEAFF. The CDR3 DNA sequence: TGTGCCAGCTCAGCGGTAAACACTGAAGCTTTCTTT.

DNA for the CDR3: TGTGCCAGCAGCCAAAGACTAGCGGGACCTTTCAATGAGCAGTTCTTC. It translates to CASSQRLAGPFNEQFF. V is TRBV14 and J is TRBJ2-1; 11 nucleotides match TRBD2. CDR3 length: 16 amino acids. The germline V gene encodes CDR1 SGHDN and CDR2 FVKESK. Losses at the gene ends were 2 bases for V and 6 bases for J; bases not matched to a gene: 6. Variable domain in full (rest from reference TRBV14 and TRBJ2-1): EAGVTQFPSHSVIEKGQTVTLRCDPISGHDNLYWYRRVMGKEIKFLLHFVKESKQDESGMPNNRFLAERTGGTYSTLKVQPAELEDSGVYFCASSQRLAGPFNEQFFGPGTRLTVL.

CDR3 sequence: CASNEGVGGWVEQYF. CDR3 DNA sequence: TGCGCCAGCAACGAAGGAGTAGGGGGCTGGGTCGAGCAGTACTTC. V gene TRBV10-2 combines with J gene TRBJ2-7, with 7 nucleotides matching TRBD1. CDR1 and CDR2 from the germline V gene are WSHSY and SAAADI. V was clipped by 7 bases and J by 6 bases; unmatched bases: 15. This CDR3 is built from 15 residues.

The J gene is TRBJ1-5, the V gene TRBV5-5; D not resolved. This CDR3 is built from 13 residues. Trimming removed 2 bases from V and 4 bases from J, with 7 bases in between. The germline CDR1 and CDR2 sequences are SGHKS and YYEKEE (reference sequence). CDR3 nucleotide sequence: TGTGCCAGCAGCTTACACATTAATCAGCCCCAGCATTTT. This codes for CASSLHINQPQHF.

The genes are TRBV12-5 and TRBJ1-1; 10 bases align to TRBD1. Losses at the gene ends were 1 base for V and 6 bases for J; bases not matched to a gene: 5. The CDR3 extends over 15 amino acids. Germline V gene data show CDR1 as LGHNT and CDR2 as FRNRAP. The CDR3 reads CASGLGTGGISEAFF. The CDR3, as DNA: TGTGCTAGTGGTTTGGGGACAGGGGGTATCTCTGAAGCTTTCTTT.

The J gene is TRBJ1-2, the V gene TRBV7-6; D unclear. This CDR3 has 14 amino acids. Deletions cut 1 base from V and 2 bases from J, with 8 bases between. Per germline, CDR1 SGHVS and CDR2 FNYEAQ. The CDR3 loop is CASSLGVGNYGYTF. The DNA of the CDR3 is TGTGCCAGCAGCTTAGGGGTGGGGAACTATGGCTACACCTTC.

This chain joins TRBV11-3 and TRBJ2-1; 7 bases fit TRBD2. Germline loops: CDR1 SGHNT, CDR2 YENEEA. CDR3 size: 14 residues. V shed 4 bases and J 2 bases; nucleotides not matched to a gene: 2. The CDR3 DNA follows: TGTGCCAGCAGCTCAACTAGCGCCTACAATGAGCAGTTCTTC. Translating it yields CASSSTSAYNEQFF. The complete variable domain, with remaining parts taken from reference TRBV11-3 and TRBJ2-1, reads EAGVVQSPRYKIIEKKQPVAFWCNPISGHNTLYWYLQNLGQGPELLIRYENEEAVDDSQLPKDRFSAERLKGVDSTLKIQPAELGDSAVYLCASSSTSAYNEQFFGPGTRLTVL.

The chain is built from TRBV6-6 and TRBJ1-1; perhaps TRBD1 as D (6 bases). The V gene's germline CDR1 is MNHNY and CDR2 SVGAGI (reference sequence). There are 13 residues in the CDR3. Trimming took off 7 bases at V and 3 bases at J, with 12 bases between the two ends. The CDR3: CASTLGGHTEAFF. CDR3 DNA sequence: TGTGCCAGCACCCTAGGGGGGCACACTGAAGCTTTCTTT.

The chain uses TRBV20-1 and TRBJ2-1, with D perhaps assigned TRBD1 or TRBD2 (5 bases each). Germline V gives CDR1 DFQATT, CDR2 SNEGSKA (reference sequence). This CDR3 has 10 amino acids. V was shortened by 1 base and J by 13 bases, with 8 bases between the two germline ends. The CDR3 region has the DNA TGCAGTGCTAGAGGAGGGACCCAGTTCTTC. Translated, it gives CSARGGTQFF.

The CDR3 spells CASSQVEGGPYEQYF. The CDR3 coding sequence is TGCGCCAGCAGCCAAGTTGAGGGGGGACCCTACGAGCAGTACTTC. The gene calls are TRBV4-1 and TRBJ2-7, with D possibly being TRBD1 or TRBD2 (6 bases each). The CDR3 length is 15 residues. CDR1 is MGHRA, CDR2 YSYEKL, per germline. The V gene lost 1 base and the J gene lost 2 bases, with 12 bases spanning the gap.

The V call is TRBV6-1, the J call TRBJ1-5, with TRBD1 identical over 7 bases. This CDR3 comprises 16 residues. V shed 2 bases and J 6 bases; nucleotides not matched to a gene: 10. Germline values: CDR1 MNHNS, CDR2 SASEGT. The CDR3 sequence: CASSEHGTAWGQPQHF. The CDR3, as DNA: TGTGCCAGCAGTGAACATGGGACAGCCTGGGGTCAGCCCCAGCATTTT.

The rearrangement links TRBV6-5 to TRBJ2-1; possibly TRBD2 for D (7 bases). V lost 8 bases, J lost 7 bases, and 21 bases lay in between. Germline V gene sequence: CDR1 MNHEY, CDR2 SVGAGI. The CDR3 contains 15 residues. CDR3 sequence (DNA): TGTGCCAGCCAGCCCCGAGGGAGGGGGAGGAATGAGCAGTTCTTC. Encoded protein: CASQPRGRGRNEQFF.

The chain recombines TRBV10-1 with TRBJ2-7; the match to TRBD1 covers 10 bases. Looked up from germline, CDR1 is WNHNN and CDR2 is SYGVQD (reference sequence). V lost 6 bases and J lost 4; bases outside the gene matches: 9. The CDR3 runs to 15 residues. CDR3 loop: CASSSSRDRGYEQYF. The CDR3 DNA sequence: TGCGCCAGCAGCTCCTCCCGGGACAGGGGATACGAGCAGTACTTC.

The J gene is TRBJ1-5, the V gene TRBV7-2; no clear D gene. Looked up from germline, CDR1 is SGHTA and CDR2 is FQGNSA. This CDR3 has 13 amino acids. V lost 3 bases, J lost 3 bases, and 6 bases lay in between. The CDR3 DNA reads as TGTGCCAGCAGCTTGACGAACAATCAGCCCCAGCATTTT. This sequence encodes CASSLTNNQPQHF.

CDR3 sequence: CASSERGQGTEAFF. Written as DNA, the CDR3 is TGTGCCAGCAGTGAAAGGGGACAGGGCACTGAAGCTTTCTTT. The rearrangement links TRBV2 to TRBJ1-1; 9 bases align to TRBD1. The CDR3 extends over 14 amino acids. The V gene's germline CDR1 is SNHLY and CDR2 FYNNEI. Trimming removed 2 bases from V and 4 bases from J; junction bases left unmatched: 2.

J is TRBJ2-5 and V is TRBV27; D gene uncertain. The CDR3 spans 12 residues. Germline assignment: CDR1 MNHEY and CDR2 SMNVEV (reference sequence). V was shortened by 6 bases and J by 5 bases, with 10 bases between the two germline ends. The CDR3 coding sequence is TGTGCCAGCAGGGGTGGTATCGAGACCCAGTACTTC. It specifies CASRGGIETQYF.

This sequence joins TRBV9 and TRBJ2-2; 9 bases agree with TRBD1. The ends lost 3 bases at V and 3 bases at J; junction bases unmatched: 9. The germline gives CDR1 SGDLS, CDR2 YYNGEE. The CDR3 contains 17 residues. CDR3 sequence: CASSGPPGQGYTGELFF. CDR3 coding DNA: TGTGCCAGCAGCGGTCCACCGGGACAGGGCTACACCGGGGAGCTGTTTTTT. Full variable domain (outside the CDR3, taken from reference TRBV9 and TRBJ2-2): DSGVTQTPKHLITATGQRVTLRCSPRSGDLSVYWYQQSLDQGLQFLIQYYNGEERAKGNILERFSAQQFPDLHSELNLSSLELGDSALYFCASSGPPGQGYTGELFFGEGSRLTVL.

The chain joins TRBV5-5 to TRBJ2-7, with D perhaps matching TRBD2 (6 bases). Between the trimmed V and J ends, which lost 4 bases and 0 bases, there was a span of 11 bases. Germline assignment: CDR1 SGHKS and CDR2 YYEKEE (reference sequence). The CDR3 loop spans 14 amino acids. CDR3: CASSQWEASYEQYF. The CDR3 nucleotides read TGTGCCAGCAGCCAATGGGAGGCCTCCTACGAGCAGTACTTC.

The chain links TRBV5-8 to TRBJ1-1, with D unresolved. The CDR3 runs 13 residues. Trimming took off 4 bases at V and 0 bases at J, with 7 bases between the two ends. Germline CDR1 reads SGHTS; CDR2 reads YDEGEE. CDR3 in amino acids: CASSPFVNTEAFF. CDR3 nucleotides: TGTGCCAGCAGCCCCTTCGTGAACACTGAAGCTTTCTTT. Filled out from reference TRBV5-8 and TRBJ1-1, the complete variable domain reads EAGVTQSPTHLIKTRGQQATLRCSPISGHTSVYWYQQALGLGLQFLLWYDEGEERNRGNFPPRFSGRQFPNYSSELNVNALELEDSALYLCASSPFVNTEAFFGQGTRLTVV.